This record concerns one TCR beta chain sequence. Antigen specificity is unknown. The sample belongs to a study of immune heterogeneity within non-small cell lung tumors. Template was bulk tumor genomic DNA, around 600 ng per sample. Several biopsies were collected from each primary tumor during surgery. They were spaced as far apart as possible within the tumor mass. These patients got curative surgery after being newly diagnosed with untreated non-small cell lung cancer. Broader study findings: Recurrence of identical dominant CDR3 beta clonotypes was observed across tumor sites within a patient, alongside site-unique high-frequency clones. Individual patients largely had distinct high-frequency T-cell receptor beta clonotypes from one another. The correlation between local T-cell clonality and local tumor mutational burden was positive, moderate in strength and statistically significant, with R 0.3 to 0.35.

Germline CDR1 and CDR2: LNHDA and SQIVND (reference sequence). The CDR3 has 14 amino acids. Trimming removed 3 bases from V and 3 bases from J, with 10 bases in between. Amplifying TCR beta CDR3 involved multiplex PCR carried out with 32 V and 13 J primers. TCRdb analysed the multiplex PCR reads with MiXCR anew, one entry per CDR3 protein. The table includes 5,000 to 6,000 distinct CDR3 sequences, about 21% detected once. The TCR was taken from a woman aged 55-69 years with non-small cell lung cancer. The sample consisted of lung tumor tissue. This chain connects TRBV19 to TRBJ2-3; unclear D gene. The CDR3 nucleotides read TGTGCCAGTAGTATCACTGCTGAGACAGATACGCAGTATTTT. Encoded protein: CASSITAETDTQYF. Full variable domain (missing parts from reference TRBV19 and TRBJ2-3): DGGITQSPKYLFRKEGQNVTLSCEQNLNHDAMYWYRQDPGQGLRLIYYSQIVNDFQKGDIAEGYSVSREKKESFPLTVTSAQKNPTAFYLCASSITAETDTQYFGPGTRLTVL.